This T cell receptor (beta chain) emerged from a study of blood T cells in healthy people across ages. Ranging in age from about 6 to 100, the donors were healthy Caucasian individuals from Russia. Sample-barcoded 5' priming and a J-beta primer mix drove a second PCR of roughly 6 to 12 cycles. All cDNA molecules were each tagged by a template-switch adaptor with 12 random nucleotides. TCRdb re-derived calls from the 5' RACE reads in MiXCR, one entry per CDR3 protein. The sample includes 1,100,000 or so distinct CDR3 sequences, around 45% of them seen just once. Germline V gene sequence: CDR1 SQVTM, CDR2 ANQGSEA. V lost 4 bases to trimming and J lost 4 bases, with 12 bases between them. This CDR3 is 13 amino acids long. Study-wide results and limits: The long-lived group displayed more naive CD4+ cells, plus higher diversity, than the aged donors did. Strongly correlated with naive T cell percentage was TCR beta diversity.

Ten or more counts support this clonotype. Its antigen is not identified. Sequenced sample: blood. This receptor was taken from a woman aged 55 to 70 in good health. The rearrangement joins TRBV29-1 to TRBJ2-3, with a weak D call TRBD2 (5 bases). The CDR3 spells CSVARGVSDTQYF. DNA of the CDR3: TGCAGCGTTGCACGGGGAGTCTCAGATACGCAGTATTTT.